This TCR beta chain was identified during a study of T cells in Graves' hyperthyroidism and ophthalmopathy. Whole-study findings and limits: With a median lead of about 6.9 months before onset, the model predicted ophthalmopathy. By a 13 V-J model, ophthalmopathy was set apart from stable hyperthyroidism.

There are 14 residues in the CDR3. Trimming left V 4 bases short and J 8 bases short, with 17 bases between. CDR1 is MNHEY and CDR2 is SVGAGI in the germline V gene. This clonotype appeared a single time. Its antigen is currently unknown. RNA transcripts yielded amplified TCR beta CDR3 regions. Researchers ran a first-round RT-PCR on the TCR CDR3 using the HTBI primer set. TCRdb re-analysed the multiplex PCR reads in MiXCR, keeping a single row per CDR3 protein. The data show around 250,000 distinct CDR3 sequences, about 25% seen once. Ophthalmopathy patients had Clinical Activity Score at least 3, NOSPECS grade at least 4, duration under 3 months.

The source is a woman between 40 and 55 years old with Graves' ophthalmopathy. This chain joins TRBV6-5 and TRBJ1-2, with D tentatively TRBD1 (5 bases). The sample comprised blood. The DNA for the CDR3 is TGTGCCAGCAGTTTCGAGATAGGGACGGCCGGCTACACCTTC. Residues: CASSFEIGTAGYTF.